This T cell receptor (beta chain) is drawn from a study of cytomegalovirus exposure and HLA in healthy donors. The PCR made use of 60 Vbeta and 13 Jbeta primers. Sequencing used immunoSEQ multiplex PCR; TCRdb keeps in-frame clones, though not all of them. The table shows over 150,000 clones, with 75% to 85% occurring only once. V was shortened by 7 bases and J by 3 bases, with 10 bases between the two germline ends. The CDR3 loop spans 12 amino acids. The germline gives CDR1 WSHSY, CDR2 SAAADI. Among the donors, all were healthy bone marrow donors. Input material: PBMCs. J is TRBJ2-7 and V is TRBV10-2, with D possibly TRBD2 on 5 matching bases. The sequence was collected from a boy under 18 in good health and CMV-seronegative. The CDR3, as DNA: TGCGCCAGCAAAGGAGGCAGCTACGAGCAGTACTTC. It is translated as CASKGGSYEQYF.